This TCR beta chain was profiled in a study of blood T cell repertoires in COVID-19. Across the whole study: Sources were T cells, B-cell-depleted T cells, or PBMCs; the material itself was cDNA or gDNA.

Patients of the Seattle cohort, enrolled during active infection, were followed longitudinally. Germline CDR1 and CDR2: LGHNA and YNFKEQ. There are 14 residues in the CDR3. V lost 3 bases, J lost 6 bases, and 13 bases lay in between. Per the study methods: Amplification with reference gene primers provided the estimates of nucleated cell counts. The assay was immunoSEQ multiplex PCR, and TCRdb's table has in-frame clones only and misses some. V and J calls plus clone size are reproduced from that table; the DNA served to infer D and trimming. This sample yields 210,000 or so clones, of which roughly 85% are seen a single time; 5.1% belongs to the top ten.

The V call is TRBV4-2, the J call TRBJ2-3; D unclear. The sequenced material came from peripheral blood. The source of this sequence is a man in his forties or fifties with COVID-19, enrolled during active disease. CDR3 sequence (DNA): TGTGCCAGCAGCCAGGAGCACTTTGGGGATACGCAGTATTTT. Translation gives CASSQEHFGDTQYF.